These T cell receptor beta chains were read from a single sample in a study of beta chain features in type 1 diabetes. Generated by immunoSEQ multiplex PCR, the TCRdb table keeps only in-frame clones and is missing some. In the table there are fewer than 65,000 clones, about 60% of which are singletons. The sequenced material came from Tregs from blood. The source is a woman younger than 30 in good health. Each CDR3 is given with its conserved first and last residue. D genes are given only for firm matches. Clone size is stated in some rows and not others, as once, few, many or a class when expanded.

j_gene | abundance | v_gene | d_gene | CDR3aa | CDR3nt
TRBJ2-5 | NA | TRBV27 | NA | CASSLSPGSQETQYF | TGTGCCAGCAGTTTATCCCCAGGGTCACAAGAGACCCAGTACTTC
TRBJ2-7 | NA | TRBV29-1 | TRBD2 | CSVTQAGREQYF | TGCAGCGTCACCCAAGCGGGGAGGGAGCAGTACTTC
TRBJ1-2 | once | TRBV7-2 | NA | CASSSPYRDKSTF | TGTGCCAGCAGTTCACCTTACCGGGACAAGAGCACCTTC
TRBJ2-7 | medium-sized | TRBV14 | TRBD1 | CASSLWTGAGEQYF | TGTGCCAGCAGCCTTTGGACAGGGGCGGGGGAGCAGTACTTC
TRBJ2-3 | NA | TRBV6-1 | NA | CASSAGQAGRDTQYF | TGTGCCAGCAGTGCGGGGCAGGCGGGGAGGGATACGCAGTATTTT
TRBJ2-7 | NA | TRBV27 | NA | CASRTTGSSYEQYF | TGTGCCAGCAGAACAACAGGGAGCTCCTACGAGCAGTACTTC
TRBJ2-7 | few | TRBV5-1 | TRBD2 | CASSLALAGLFPYEQYF | TGCGCCAGCAGCTTGGCCCTAGCGGGACTGTTTCCCTACGAGCAGTACTTC
TRBJ2-3 | once | TRBV7-9 | NA | CASSLSGGPLDTQYF | TGTGCCAGCAGCTTATCCGGGGGGCCCTTAGATACGCAGTATTTT
TRBJ1-1 | few | TRBV29-1 | TRBD1 | CSALTGVNTEAFF | TGCAGCGCCCTGACAGGGGTGAACACTGAAGCTTTCTTT
TRBJ2-7 | NA | TRBV5-1 | NA | CASSGPSGEVSEQYF | TGCGCCAGCAGCGGACCCTCCGGGGAGGTTAGCGAGCAGTACTTC
TRBJ1-2 | NA | TRBV6-5 | TRBD1 | CASSYGTGFGYTF | TGTGCCAGCAGTTATGGGACAGGGTTTGGCTACACCTTC
TRBJ2-7 | NA | TRBV2 | NA | CASSRVGTSYEQYF | TGTGCCAGCAGTAGAGTGGGGACTTCCTACGAGCAGTACTTC
TRBJ1-2 | NA | TRBV2 | NA | CASNRQDYGYTF | TGTGCCAGCAATAGACAAGACTATGGCTACACCTTC
TRBJ2-3 | NA | TRBV2 | TRBD1 | CASRLDRASTDTQYF | TGTGCCAGCCGGCTGGACAGGGCTAGCACAGATACGCAGTATTTT
TRBJ2-3 | medium-sized | TRBV7-9 | TRBD2 | CATLYQRGGSHTQYF | TGTGCCACTTTGTACCAGCGGGGGGGCTCCCATACGCAGTATTTT
TRBJ2-3 | NA | TRBV4-2 | TRBD1 | CASSWDRGTDTQYF | TGTGCCAGCAGCTGGGACAGGGGGACAGATACGCAGTATTTT
TRBJ2-2 | NA | TRBV11-3 | NA | CASGAGSNTGELFF | TGTGCCAGTGGGGCAGGATCGAACACCGGGGAGCTGTTTTTT
TRBJ2-2 | NA | TRBV7-3 | NA | CASGRQASNTGELFF | TGTGCCAGCGGGCGACAGGCATCGAACACCGGGGAGCTGTTTTTT
TRBJ1-2 | few | TRBV4-1 | NA | CASSQDGDSGYYGYTF | TGCGCCAGCAGCCAAGATGGGGACTCTGGGTACTATGGCTACACCTTC
TRBJ2-7 | few | TRBV7-2 | TRBD2 | CASSLLPSGSYEQYF | TGTGCCAGCAGCTTACTGCCGAGCGGGAGCTACGAGCAGTACTTC
TRBJ1-5 | NA | TRBV2 | NA | CASSLLRSTYSNQPQHF | TGTGCCAGCAGCCTTCTTAGGAGTACCTATAGCAATCAGCCCCAGCATTTT
TRBJ2-5 | NA | TRBV9 | TRBD2 | CASSEGTSGGVYSETQYF | TGTGCCAGCAGCGAGGGGACTAGCGGGGGGGTTTATTCAGAGACCCAGTACTTC
TRBJ2-1 | NA | TRBV7-2 | TRBD1 | CASSRDRAQGEQFF | TGTGCCAGCAGCCGGGACAGGGCTCAAGGTGAGCAGTTCTTC
TRBJ2-5 | NA | TRBV7-8 | TRBD2 | CASSSSSGGEQYF | TGTGCCAGCAGCTCCTCTAGCGGGGGGGAGCAGTACTTC
TRBJ1-1 | NA | TRBV4-1 | NA | CASSRGTGRRNTEAFF | TGCGCCAGCAGCCGAGGCACAGGGCGGCGAAACACTGAAGCTTTCTTT
TRBJ2-2 | NA | TRBV9 | NA | CASSVGPTGELFF | TGTGCCAGCAGCGTAGGGCCGACCGGGGAGCTGTTTTTT
TRBJ2-2 | NA | TRBV10-3 | NA | CATLGSANTGELFF | TGTGCCACCTTGGGGAGCGCGAACACCGGGGAGCTGTTTTTT
TRBJ1-2 | NA | TRBV5-4 | NA | CASSPEAGSGYTF | TGTGCCAGCAGCCCCGAAGCGGGGTCTGGCTACACCTTC
TRBJ1-1 | NA | TRBV4-1 | NA | CASSQDRRGNTEAFF | TGCGCCAGCAGCCAAGATCGGCGGGGAAACACTGAAGCTTTCTTT
TRBJ1-2 | NA | TRBV30 | TRBD1 | CAWSGPGGWYGYTF | TGTGCCTGGAGTGGTCCAGGGGGATGGTATGGCTACACCTTC
TRBJ2-3 | NA | TRBV6-1 | NA | CASRAVGADTQYF | TGTGCCAGCAGAGCCGTCGGGGCAGATACGCAGTATTTT
TRBJ2-5 | NA | TRBV5-1 | TRBD2 | CASRLERGEETQYF | TGCGCCAGCCGCCTGGAGCGGGGGGAAGAGACCCAGTACTTC
TRBJ2-2 | once | TRBV27 | NA | CASAQVTGELFF | TGTGCCAGCGCCCAGGTGACCGGGGAGCTGTTTTTT
TRBJ2-4 | NA | TRBV18 | NA | CASSPPLLAKNIQYF | TGTGCCAGCTCCCCCCCCCTTCTAGCCAAAAACATTCAGTACTTC
TRBJ2-1 | NA | TRBV9 | NA | CASSVVSADPYNEQFF | TGTGCCAGCAGCGTAGTATCAGCGGACCCATACAATGAGCAGTTCTTC
TRBJ1-2 | NA | TRBV19 | NA | CASSTRGAGYGYTF | TGTGCCAGTAGTACCCGGGGAGCGGGCTATGGCTACACCTTC
TRBJ2-1 | NA | TRBV10-3 | TRBD1 | CAISESRTGLHEQFF | TGTGCCATCAGTGAGTCCAGGACAGGGTTGCATGAGCAGTTCTTC
TRBJ2-2 | NA | TRBV10-3 | TRBD2 | CAISGPSGRLYTGELFF | TGTGCCATCAGTGGTCCTAGCGGGAGGCTATACACCGGGGAGCTGTTTTTT
TRBJ2-3 | NA | TRBV23-1 | NA | CASSQSSDRTSSTDTQYF | TGCGCCAGCAGTCAATCGAGTGACAGAACTTCTAGCACAGATACGCAGTATTTT
TRBJ1-5 | few | TRBV5-1 | NA | CASSGGFGQPQHF | TGCGCCAGCAGTGGAGGGTTCGGTCAGCCCCAGCATTTT
TRBJ2-5 | few | TRBV4-1 | TRBD2 | CASSPGLAGAGTQYF | TGCGCCAGCAGCCCGGGACTAGCGGGGGCAGGGACCCAGTACTTC
TRBJ1-4 | NA | TRBV4-1 | TRBD1 | CASSQERGVGTGTEKLFF | TGCGCCAGCAGCCAAGAGCGGGGGGTAGGGACAGGGACTGAAAAACTGTTTTTT
TRBJ1-2 | few | TRBV6-1 | NA | CASSERIDRPSNYGYTF | TGTGCCAGCAGTGAACGGATAGACAGGCCCTCTAACTATGGCTACACCTTC
TRBJ1-2 | NA | TRBV7-9 | NA | CASSSGRGYGYTF | TGTGCCAGCAGTTCCGGGCGAGGGTATGGCTACACCTTC
TRBJ2-1 | few | TRBV5-1 | NA | CASSFPRNYSSYNEQFF | TGCGCCAGCAGCTTTCCACGGAATTACAGCTCCTACAATGAGCAGTTCTTC
TRBJ1-4 | NA | TRBV7-8 | NA | CASSLRLREKLFF | TGTGCCAGCAGCTTACGTTTGCGGGAAAAACTGTTTTTT
TRBJ2-7 | NA | TRBV19 | TRBD1 | CASSIEGQGTYEQYF | TGTGCCAGTAGTATAGAGGGACAGGGGACCTACGAGCAGTACTTC
TRBJ2-7 | NA | TRBV30 | TRBD1 | CAWSRQGAREQYF | TGTGCCTGGTCGAGGCAGGGGGCAAGGGAGCAGTACTTC
TRBJ1-3 | NA | TRBV28 | NA | CASSFLGQDTGNTIYF | TGTGCCAGCAGTTTTTTAGGGCAGGACACTGGAAACACCATATATTTT
TRBJ2-6 | NA | TRBV6-1 | TRBD1 | CASRAGGSGANVLTF | TGTGCCAGCAGGGCAGGGGGCTCTGGGGCCAACGTCCTGACTTTC
TRBJ2-7 | NA | TRBV2 | TRBD1 | CASTQDRNEQYF | TGTGCCAGCACCCAGGACAGGAACGAGCAGTACTTC
TRBJ2-3 | NA | TRBV6-6 | TRBD2 | CATTREGWQYF | TGTGCCACCACGAGGGAGGGTTGGCAGTATTTT
TRBJ1-4 | NA | TRBV5-4 | TRBD1 | CASSLWSGTGDFKTNEKLFF | TGTGCCAGCAGCTTGTGGTCCGGGACAGGGGACTTTAAGACTAATGAAAAACTGTTTTTT
TRBJ1-1 | few | TRBV2 | NA | CASRGGANTEAFF | TGTGCCAGCCGGGGAGGGGCTAACACTGAAGCTTTCTTT
TRBJ1-1 | NA | TRBV18 | NA | CASSGLGGDTEAFF | TGTGCCAGCTCAGGGTTAGGCGGGGACACTGAAGCTTTCTTT
TRBJ2-5 | NA | TRBV4-2 | TRBD2 | CASSQDRIAGVRETQYF | TGTGCCAGCAGCCAAGATAGGATAGCGGGAGTGAGAGAGACCCAGTACTTC
TRBJ1-1 | NA | TRBV5-1 | NA | CASSLTTAGRATEAFF | TGCGCCAGCAGCCTCACCACCGCGGGCCGGGCTACTGAAGCTTTCTTT